Here is one T cell receptor (beta chain) with its context. What it recognizes is unknown. This sample is part of a study of T cell responses to AZD1222 COVID-19 vaccine. Whole-study context: Samples with a second dose at about 4 or about 12 weeks were pooled together.

The protocol was immunoSEQ multiplex PCR, while the TCRdb copy is restricted to in-frame clones and leaves out a portion. The sample consists of a few hundred thousand clones, more than 85% of them appearing once. Germline CDR1 is SGHVS and CDR2 is FQNEAQ. The ends were cut back, 5 bases at V and 4 bases at J, with 9 bases in the middle. The CDR3 has 13 amino acids. Study-wide results and limits: Only a handful of people who got AZD1222 tested seropositive at baseline. No day 14 peak samples; only post-peak repertoires were characterized. The study found Spike-specific TCR breadth and depth rose after two AZD1222 doses.

The chain joins TRBV7-8 to TRBJ1-3; D might be TRBD1 (5 bases). The sequence came from an adult in good health. Sample: peripheral blood, taken on day 0 of AZD1222 vaccination. The CDR3 region has the DNA TGTGCCAGCAGCCCCCGACAGGGAAACACCATATATTTT. It translates to CASSPRQGNTIYF.